The entry that follows covers one T cell receptor beta chain sequence. This clonotype has just a few counts. Its antigen is currently not known. This may stem from a read error, because a much larger clone lies one nucleotide away. The label giving this sample's time point can be read as: newly diagnosed GD, antithyroid drugs for less than 3 months. For both TCR sequencing and RNA sequencing, RNA was extracted from PBMCs using TRIzol. The diagnosis of Graves' disease followed American Thyroid Association guidelines. The patients came from an endocrinology department in Xi'an, China. Each patient gave 7.5 to 10 milliliters of peripheral blood, collected in an EDTA anticoagulant tube. Ficoll Paque Plus density gradient separation was used to isolate PBMCs, and no further T cell sorting was performed. RNA quality was checked with an Agilent 2100 Bioanalyzer and agarose gel, and concentration with a NanoDrop 2000.

The library relied on multiplex PCR. The sequencer was an Illumina HiSeq 4000. iRepertoire HTBI primers and Arm-PCR amplification of CDR3 regions were used to construct TCR beta libraries. Before sequencing, the PCR products went through gel purification. The original pipeline was this. Gene usage analysis of CDR3 amino acid clonotypes used the roughly 60 TRBV and 12 to 15 TRBJ segments found across samples. COPE and FqMerger were used to merge the filtered high-quality paired reads into contigs. BLAST was used to align contigs to IMGT TRBV, TRBD and TRBJ reference genes, and CDR3 was defined according to IMGT. Any clonotype with a frequency above 0.1% was counted as a highly expanded clone. Shannon entropy was used to measure repertoire diversity, and the Gini coefficient was used to measure V-J evenness. Clonotypes shared by more than one individual were considered public. TCRdb's own reprocessing of the public reads used fastp at Q25 and MiXCR and kept productive beta chains. Each CDR3 protein gets just one entry, which takes the most common genes and DNA from the rows behind it. These V and J calls derive from TCRdb rather than the authors' analysis. For this sample there are roughly 420,000 distinct CDR3 sequences; roughly 15% appear just once. Jointly, the top ten make up about 11% of the sample.

The CDR3 contains 13 residues, cysteine and phenylalanine counted. Only CDR3 DNA is held: 39 bases, read in frame from base 1. From a lookup of the germline V gene, CDR1 and CDR2 are MDHEN and SYDVKM. The data belong to a study of regulatory T cells in long-lasting Graves disease (dated by TCRdb to the early 2020s). For context, the study as a whole: Newly diagnosed Graves' disease patients had taken antithyroid drugs for less than 3 months. Patients with persistent Graves' disease were compared with patients with newly diagnosed Graves' disease using TCR sequencing and RNA sequencing of peripheral blood. The study was conducted in China and was registered as a clinical trial. A total of some 35 samples underwent TCR sequencing, from roughly 13 patients with persistent Graves' disease and some 20 patients with newly diagnosed Graves' disease. The study at large found these results: Persistent patients shared more public clonotypes among themselves (around 2,500) than newly diagnosed patients did (about 970). Lower TCR Shannon entropy and fewer highly expanded clones were observed in persistent Graves' disease patients than in newly diagnosed patients, which suggested clonal expansion. Because the primary lesion, thyroid tissue, could not be accessed, the study looked at peripheral blood alone. The small sample size was acknowledged by the authors as a limitation that may reduce accuracy. Sequencing and analysis were restricted to the TCR beta chain. Preferential use of TRBV28, TRBJ1-2 and TRBJ2-5 was observed in persistent disease, whereas TRBV20-1 and TRBJ2-1 were favored in newly diagnosed disease.

The data also belong to a second study, concerning T cells in Graves' hyperthyroidism and ophthalmopathy. Per the second study: A patient counted as having stable Graves' hyperthyroidism if no progression to ophthalmopathy occurred over 18 months of follow-up. The hyperthyroidism patients were between 18 and 65 years old and newly diagnosed, with a disease duration of less than 2 months. Patients with uncontrolled infections, other autoimmune diseases, pregnancy or lactation were excluded. Diagnoses were based on clinical symptoms, serum thyroxine and TRAb, thyroid ultrasound and orbital computed tomography. The TCR CDR3 was subjected to a first round of RT-PCR using the HTBI primer set and the Qiagen OneStep RT-PCR kit. Most expanded thyroid clonotypes (frequency above 0.001) were also found in blood, which suggests that blood repertoires may mirror thyroid immune responses. A 13 V-J signature model separated ophthalmopathy from stable hyperthyroidism, with over 85% sensitivity and around 84% specificity in cross-validation and 80%/75% in testing. During validation, the model predicted progression to ophthalmopathy a median of around six months ahead of onset, with just under 71% sensitivity and 72% to 85% specificity. A discovery cohort of about a hundred patients, approximately 44 with Graves' ophthalmopathy and approximately 55 with stable Graves' hyperthyroidism, was used to find distinguishing TCR V-J signatures. Prospective prediction of ophthalmopathy was tested in an independent validation cohort consisting of 18 hyperthyroidism patients and approximately 16 patients who later progressed to ophthalmopathy. The 100 or so discovery patients were randomly split 7:3 into training and test sets. The study also compared thyroid tissue and blood T-cell repertoires from about six Graves' hyperthyroidism patients. After sampling, hyperthyroidism patients received methimazole starting at 30 mg daily, and ophthalmopathy patients received high-dose intravenous methylprednisolone. Libraries were constructed in a second round of multiplex PCR, after which size selection and purification were carried out. Libraries were sequenced paired-end with 100 bp reads on an Illumina HiSeq2000. Raw data were processed with SOAPnuke, discarding reads with adapters, uncalled bases, mean Phred below 15, or no exact constant-primer or identifier match. COPE v1.2.5 was used to merge high-quality paired reads, and clonotypes were defined as unique nucleotide sequences. Clonotypes were aligned to IMGT TRBV, TRBD and TRBJ reference segments using MiTCR v1.1. The analysis included only V-J combinations with a frequency above 0.0001, which together covered more than 99% of the repertoires. A TCS score was defined as the ratio between F50 (clonal expansion) and ExV (chaos), using BLOSUM62-based TCRdist between CDR3 peptides within each V-J. Welch's t-statistics and random forest reduced 500 to 550 V-J features to 13, which were used in a naive Bayes classifier (R e1071). Sample size was not statistically predetermined, and blinding of investigators to group allocation was not performed. The paper reports TCR Vbeta CDR3 sequencing of more than 120 peripheral blood samples: approximately 41 ophthalmopathy, some 80 hyperthyroidism and some 17 progressor patients.

The TCR comes from a woman aged 25 to 39 with Graves disease. Donor details come from another sample of the same person, matched by shared clones. The chain joins TRBV28 to TRBJ2-1, with the D call tentatively TRBD1 or TRBD2, each fitting 5 bases. The sample was peripheral blood mononuclear cells (PBMCs), taken at new diagnosis, from a patient treated with antithyroid drugs. The CDR3 region has the sequence CASSLTDYNGQFF. The DNA sequence reads TGTGCCAGCAGTCTGACAGACTACAATGGGCAGTTCTTC.